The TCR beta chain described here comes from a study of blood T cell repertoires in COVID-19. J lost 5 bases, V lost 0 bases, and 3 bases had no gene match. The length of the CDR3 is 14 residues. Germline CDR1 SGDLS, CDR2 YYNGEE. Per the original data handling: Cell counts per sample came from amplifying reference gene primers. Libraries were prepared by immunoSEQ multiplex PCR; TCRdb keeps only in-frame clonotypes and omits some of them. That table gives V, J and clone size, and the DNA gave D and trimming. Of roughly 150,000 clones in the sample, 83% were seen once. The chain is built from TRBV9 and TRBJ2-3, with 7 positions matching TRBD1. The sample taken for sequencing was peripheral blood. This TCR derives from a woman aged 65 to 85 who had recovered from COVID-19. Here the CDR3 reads CASSVGPGGDTQYF. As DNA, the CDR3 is TGTGCCAGCAGCGTAGGCCCAGGGGGAGATACGCAGTATTTT.